This T cell receptor beta chain was profiled in a study of Graves' ophthalmopathy and Graves' hyperthyroidism. Background on the study: Upon initial diagnosis and before any treatment, peripheral blood was collected.

Fresh peripheral blood, around 9.8 ml, was the PBMC source. Whole-study findings and limits: Using a 13-signature model, the authors split ophthalmopathy from stable hyperthyroidism, with about 88% sensitivity and 81.08% specificity. Ophthalmopathy progression was predicted by the model at 70.59% sensitivity and approximately 73% specificity.

With regard to this clonotype: Its target is unknown.

The study amplified TCR beta CDR3 regions using RNA transcripts. Second-round multiplex PCR came after a first-round RT-PCR that employed HTBI primers. A single record per CDR3 protein comes from TCRdb applying MiXCR to the multiplex PCR reads. The table includes 300,000 to 400,000 distinct CDR3 sequences, roughly 16% detected once. The germline V gene has CDR1 SGHAT and CDR2 FQNNGV. Trimming removed 0 bases from V and 1 base from J, with 10 bases in between. The CDR3 length is 15 residues. This chain joins TRBV11-2 and TRBJ2-7; possible D gene TRBD1, 6 bases. This receptor was obtained from an adult man with Graves' ophthalmopathy. Sequenced material: peripheral blood. The CDR3 coding sequence is TGTGCCAGCAGCTTAGATAGGACAGTTTCCTACGAGCAGTACTTC. It encodes CASSLDRTVSYEQYF.